The present entry profiles one T cell receptor beta chain with its context. Assay: immunoSEQ multiplex PCR; the TCRdb copy retains only in-frame clones and omits some. The table has roughly 40,000 clones, under 95% seen once. V trimming: 3 bases; J trimming: 0 bases; junction bases outside the gene matches: 4. Germline CDR1 reads MNHNS; CDR2 reads SASEGT. CDR3 length: 16 residues. This sample stems from a study of T cell changes during pregnancy in multiple sclerosis. This receptor was obtained from a female donor with multiple sclerosis, enrolled in a pregnancy study. Sequenced material: CD8+ T cells from peripheral blood mononuclear cells, taken in the first trimester of pregnancy. The chain is built from TRBV6-1 and TRBJ2-1; 8 nucleotides align to TRBD2. CDR3 region: CASSEPGTSSYNEQFF. As DNA, the CDR3 is TGTGCCAGCAGTGAGCCCGGGACTAGCTCCTACAATGAGCAGTTCTTC.